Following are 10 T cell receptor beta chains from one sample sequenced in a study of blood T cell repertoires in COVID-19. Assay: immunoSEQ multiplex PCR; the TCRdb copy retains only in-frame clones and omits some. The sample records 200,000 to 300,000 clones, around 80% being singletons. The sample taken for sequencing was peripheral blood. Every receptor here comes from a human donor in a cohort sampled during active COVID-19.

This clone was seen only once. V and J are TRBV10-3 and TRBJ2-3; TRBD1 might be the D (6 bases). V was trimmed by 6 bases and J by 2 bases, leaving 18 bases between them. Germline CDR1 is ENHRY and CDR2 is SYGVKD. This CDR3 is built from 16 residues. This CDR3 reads CAIRSHKRGNTDTQYF. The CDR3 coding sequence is TGTGCCATCAGAAGTCACAAGAGGGGGAACACAGATACGCAGTATTTT.

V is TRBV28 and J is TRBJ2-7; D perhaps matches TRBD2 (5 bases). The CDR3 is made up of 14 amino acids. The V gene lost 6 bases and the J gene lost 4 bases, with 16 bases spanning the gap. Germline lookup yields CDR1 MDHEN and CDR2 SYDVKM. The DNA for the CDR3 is TGTGCCAGCAGACCATCAGGAAGCGGTTACGAGCAGTACTTC. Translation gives CASRPSGSGYEQYF.

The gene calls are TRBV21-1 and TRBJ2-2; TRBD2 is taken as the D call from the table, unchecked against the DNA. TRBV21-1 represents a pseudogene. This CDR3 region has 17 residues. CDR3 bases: TGTGCCAGCAGCAAAAACCCCGAGCAGGGAGGGGCCGGGGAGCTGTTTTTT. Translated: CASSKNPEQGGAGELFF.

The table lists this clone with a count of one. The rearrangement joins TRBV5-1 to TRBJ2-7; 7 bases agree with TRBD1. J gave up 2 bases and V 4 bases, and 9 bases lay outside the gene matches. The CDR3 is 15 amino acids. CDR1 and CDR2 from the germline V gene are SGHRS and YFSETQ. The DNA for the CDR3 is TGCGCCAGCAGCCTCATGGTTCAGGGGGCCTACGAGCAGTACTTC. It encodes CASSLMVQGAYEQYF.

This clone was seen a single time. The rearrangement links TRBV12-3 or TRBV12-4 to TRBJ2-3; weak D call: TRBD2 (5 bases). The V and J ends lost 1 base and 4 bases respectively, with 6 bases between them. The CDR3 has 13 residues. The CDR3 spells CASSLVGADTQYF. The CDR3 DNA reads TGTGCCAGCAGTTTAGTGGGAGCAGATACGCAGTATTTT.

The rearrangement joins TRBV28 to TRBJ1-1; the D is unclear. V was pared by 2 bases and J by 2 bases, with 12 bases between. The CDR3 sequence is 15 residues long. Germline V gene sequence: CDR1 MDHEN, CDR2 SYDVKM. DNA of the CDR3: TGTGCCAGCAGTTTAGCGCCGCGGTACAACACTGAAGCTTTCTTT. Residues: CASSLAPRYNTEAFF.

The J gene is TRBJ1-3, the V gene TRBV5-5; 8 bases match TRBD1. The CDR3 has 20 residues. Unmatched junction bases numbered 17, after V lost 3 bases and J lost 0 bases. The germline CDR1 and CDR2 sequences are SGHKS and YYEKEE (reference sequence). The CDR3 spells CASSSMSRTGPDSSGNTIYF. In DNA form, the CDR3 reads TGTGCCAGCAGCTCCATGTCCCGGACAGGGCCCGACAGCTCTGGAAACACCATATATTTT.

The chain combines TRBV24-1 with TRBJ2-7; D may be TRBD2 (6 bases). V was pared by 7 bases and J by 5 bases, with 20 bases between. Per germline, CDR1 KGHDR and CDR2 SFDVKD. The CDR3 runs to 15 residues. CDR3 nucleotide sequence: TGTGCCACCAGCCGGGGGTCGCAGGGAGTCGACGAGCAGTACTTC. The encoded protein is CATSRGSQGVDEQYF.

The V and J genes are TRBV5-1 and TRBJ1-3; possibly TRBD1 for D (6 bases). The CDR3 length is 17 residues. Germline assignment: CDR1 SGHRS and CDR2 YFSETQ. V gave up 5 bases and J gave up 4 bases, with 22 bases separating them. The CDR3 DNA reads TGCGCCAGCAGTCTTGGAGCGGGGGCATTGGGAGGAAACACCATATATTTT. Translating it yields CASSLGAGALGGNTIYF. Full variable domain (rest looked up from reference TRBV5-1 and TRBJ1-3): KAGVTQTPRYLIKTRGQQVTLSCSPISGHRSVSWYQQTPGQGLQFLFEYFSETQRNKGNFPGRFSGRQFSNSRSEMNVSTLELGDSALYLCASSLGAGALGGNTIYFGEGSWLTVV.

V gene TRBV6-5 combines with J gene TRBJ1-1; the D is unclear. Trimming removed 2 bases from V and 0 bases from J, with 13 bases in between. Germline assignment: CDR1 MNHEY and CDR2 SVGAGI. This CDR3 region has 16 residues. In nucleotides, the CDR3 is TGTGCCAGCAGTTACAGGGTGAGAGGGATGAACACTGAAGCTTTCTTT. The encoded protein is CASSYRVRGMNTEAFF.